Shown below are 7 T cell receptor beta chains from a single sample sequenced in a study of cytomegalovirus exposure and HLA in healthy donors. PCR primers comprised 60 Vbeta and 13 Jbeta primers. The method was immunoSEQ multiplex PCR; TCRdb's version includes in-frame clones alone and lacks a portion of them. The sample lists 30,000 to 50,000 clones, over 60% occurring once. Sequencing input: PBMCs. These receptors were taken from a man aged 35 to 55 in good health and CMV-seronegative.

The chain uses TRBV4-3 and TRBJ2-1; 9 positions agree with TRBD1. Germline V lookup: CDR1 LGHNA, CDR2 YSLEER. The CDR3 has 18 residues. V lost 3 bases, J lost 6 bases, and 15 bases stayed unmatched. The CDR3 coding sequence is TGCGCCAGCAGCCAGTTCTTGCCGGGACAGGGTGTCTCCAATGAGCAGTTCTTC. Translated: CASSQFLPGQGVSNEQFF.

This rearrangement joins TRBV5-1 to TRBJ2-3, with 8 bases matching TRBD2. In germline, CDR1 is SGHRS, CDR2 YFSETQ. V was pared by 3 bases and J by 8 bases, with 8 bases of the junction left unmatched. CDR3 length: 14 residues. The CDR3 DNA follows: TGCGCCAGCAGCTCCCCTAGCGGGCACGGTACGCAGTATTTT. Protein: CASSSPSGHGTQYF.

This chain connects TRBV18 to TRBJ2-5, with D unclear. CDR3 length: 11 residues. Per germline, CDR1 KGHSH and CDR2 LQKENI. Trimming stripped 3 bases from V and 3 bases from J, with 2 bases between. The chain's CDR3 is CASSPEETQYF. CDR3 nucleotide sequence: TGTGCCAGCTCACCCGAAGAGACCCAGTACTTC.

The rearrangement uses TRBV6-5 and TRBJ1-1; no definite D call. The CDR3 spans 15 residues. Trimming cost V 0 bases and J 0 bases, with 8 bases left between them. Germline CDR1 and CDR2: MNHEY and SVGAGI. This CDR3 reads CASSYSGRMNTEAFF. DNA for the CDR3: TGTGCCAGCAGTTACTCTGGCCGCATGAACACTGAAGCTTTCTTT.

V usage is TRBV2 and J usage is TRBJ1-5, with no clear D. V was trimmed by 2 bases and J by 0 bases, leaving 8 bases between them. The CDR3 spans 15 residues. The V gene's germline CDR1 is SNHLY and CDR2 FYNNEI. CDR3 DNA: TGTGCCAGCAGTGAAAACTCCTATAGCAATCAGCCCCAGCATTTT. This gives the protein CASSENSYSNQPQHF.

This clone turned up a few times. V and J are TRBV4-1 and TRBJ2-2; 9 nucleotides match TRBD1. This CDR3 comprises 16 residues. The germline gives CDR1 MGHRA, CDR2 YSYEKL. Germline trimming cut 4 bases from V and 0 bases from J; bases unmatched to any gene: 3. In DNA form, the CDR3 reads TGCGCCAGCAGCCCCCGGACAGGGGCGAACACCGGGGAGCTGTTTTTT. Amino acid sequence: CASSPRTGANTGELFF.

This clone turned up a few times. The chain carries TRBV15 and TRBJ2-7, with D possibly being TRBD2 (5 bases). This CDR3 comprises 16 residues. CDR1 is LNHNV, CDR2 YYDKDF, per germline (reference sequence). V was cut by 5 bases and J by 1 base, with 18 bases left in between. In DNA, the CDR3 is TGTGCCACCAGCGATAGAGGGCATTCCACTTCCTACGAGCAGTACTTC. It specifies CATSDRGHSTSYEQYF.